This TCR beta chain was recovered during a study of early T cells in non-severe SARS-CoV-2 infection. The overall study: Sequenced material consisted of bulk RNA (from unsorted whole blood), and chains were unpaired.

This CDR3 has 16 amino acids. V shed 4 bases and J shed 0 bases, with 14 bases lying between them. Germline-derived CDR1 and CDR2 are SGHDT and YYEEEE. TCRdb processed the 5' RACE reads anew with MiXCR; each CDR3 protein has one entry. The sample lists 70,000 to 95,000 distinct CDR3 sequences; over 12% were seen once. This receptor was taken from an adult who was a healthcare worker with PCR-confirmed SARS-CoV-2 infection or an uninfected control (not recorded which). Input material: whole blood. The chain combines TRBV5-6 with TRBJ2-1, with a possible D match to TRBD1 (5 bases). The CDR3 here is CASSLPYRNSYNEQFF. DNA for the CDR3: TGTGCCAGCAGCCTCCCATACAGGAACTCCTACAATGAGCAGTTCTTC.